Sequencing of this T cell receptor (beta chain) was carried out in a study of shared clonotypes between healthy human individuals. As to this clone: The same CDR3 arises from other DNA sequences in this sample as well.

Selected positively for CCR7 and CD45RO-negative, naive CD8 cells excluded terminally differentiated effector memory CD45RA+ cells. Here immunoSEQ multiplex PCR was the method, and the copy in TCRdb shows in-frame clones only, minus some. The data contain hundreds of thousands of clones, 95% to 96% of them seen just once; the ten biggest clones take up around 0.1%. Between the trimmed V and J ends, which lost 0 bases and 2 bases, there was a span of 7 bases. Germline-derived CDR1 and CDR2 are SEHNR and FQNEAQ (reference sequence). The CDR3 sequence is 14 residues long. Sequencing was done on a sample of naive CD8+ T cells sorted from blood. The clonotype comes from a woman in her 30s in good health. J is TRBJ1-1 and V is TRBV7-9; possible D gene TRBD1, 6 bases. The CDR3 reads CASSLAGGNTEAFF. CDR3 DNA sequence: TGTGCCAGCAGCTTAGCAGGGGGAAACACTGAAGCTTTCTTT.